These 19 T cell receptor beta chains originate from one sample sequenced in a study of response to subunit inactivated influenza vaccine. TCRdb itself ran the RT-PCR reads through MiXCR, one entry per CDR3 protein. Of 600,000 to 850,000 distinct CDR3 sequences in the sample, 13% to 15% were seen once. Sequences were derived from PBMCs from blood, sampled 14 to 15 days before vaccination. These receptors were collected from a man between 45 and 60 years old who received an inactivated influenza vaccine.

The chain couples TRBV7-2 to TRBJ2-1, with D hard to call. V was clipped by 4 bases and J by 9 bases, with 10 bases between them. The V gene's germline CDR1 is SGHTA and CDR2 FQGNSA. This CDR3 spans 12 amino acids. CDR3 loop: CASSSSRSEQFF. For the CDR3, the DNA is TGTGCCAGCAGCTCCTCTAGGAGTGAGCAGTTCTTC.

The rearrangement links TRBV5-1 to TRBJ2-3; D perhaps matches TRBD2 (6 bases). V was shortened by 4 bases and J by 0 bases, with 18 bases between the two germline ends. Germline CDR1 SGHRS, CDR2 YFSETQ. The CDR3 runs 17 residues. CDR3 sequence: CASSAGVNSGSTDTQYF. The CDR3 nucleotides are TGCGCCAGCAGCGCTGGGGTAAACAGCGGGAGCACAGATACGCAGTATTTT.

This clonotype was detected a few times. This chain connects TRBV7-2 to TRBJ1-2; 9 bases map to TRBD1. In germline, CDR1 is SGHTA, CDR2 FQGNSA. The CDR3 consists of 14 residues. J gave up 8 bases and V 2 bases, and 6 bases lay outside the gene matches. CDR3 loop: CASSLNRGRRGYTF. CDR3 sequence (DNA): TGTGCCAGCAGCTTAAACAGGGGGCGCAGAGGCTACACCTTC.

The chain is built from TRBV7-8 and TRBJ2-5; no clear D gene. The germline V gene has CDR1 SGHVS and CDR2 FQNEAQ. This CDR3 spans 14 amino acids. Trimming left V 5 bases short and J 5 bases short, with 15 bases between. CDR3 DNA sequence: TGTGCCAGCAGCCCCCTCACGCTCCCGGAGACCCAGTACTTC. Amino acids: CASSPLTLPETQYF.

This clonotype was seen at least ten times. The V and J genes are TRBV10-1 and TRBJ2-7; TRBD2 agrees at 7 bases. Germline CDR1 WNHNN, CDR2 SYGVQD (reference sequence). V lost 11 bases and J lost 0; bases outside the gene matches: 4. The CDR3 is 12 residues long. This CDR3 reads CAGGDSSYEQYF. CDR3 bases: TGCGCCGGGGGGGACTCCTCCTACGAGCAGTACTTC.

The chain links TRBV3-1 to TRBJ2-5; 9 positions agree with TRBD1. Germline loops: CDR1 LGHDT, CDR2 YNNKEL (reference sequence). This CDR3 comprises 14 residues. V dropped 3 bases and J dropped 3; count of bases not matched to a gene: 2. CDR3 nucleotides: TGTGCCAGCAGCCAGACAGGGGGAAAAGAGACCCAGTACTTC. It translates to CASSQTGGKETQYF.

This clonotype has a handful of counts. The rearrangement joins TRBV7-8 to TRBJ1-1; D is unclear. CDR1 is SGHVS, CDR2 FQNEAQ, per germline. Trimming pared 1 base from V and 3 bases from J, leaving 9 bases between. This CDR3 is 14 amino acids long. The CDR3 nucleotides are TGTGCCAGCAGCTTAGGGTCGCTGTACACTGAAGCTTTCTTT. Translating gives CASSLGSLYTEAFF.

This clonotype has more than one count but fewer than ten. The chain is built from TRBV7-9 and TRBJ2-6; TRBD1 is a possible D gene (6 bases). Trimming removed 7 bases from V and 3 bases from J, with 13 bases in between. CDR1 SEHNR and CDR2 FQNEAQ come from the germline V gene (reference sequence). The CDR3 has 15 residues. The CDR3 DNA follows: TGTGCCAGCACCAGGGGTGCGGATGGGGCCAACGTCCTGACTTTC. Translating gives CASTRGADGANVLTF.

This clonotype appeared a few times. The chain carries TRBV29-1 and TRBJ2-2, with D unclear. V lost 6 bases to trimming and J lost 1 base, with 9 bases between them. The germline CDR1 and CDR2 sequences are SQVTM and ANQGSEA. The CDR3 length is 13 residues. The CDR3 spells CSVTGRNTGELFF. CDR3 sequence (DNA): TGCAGCGTGACGGGCCGGAACACCGGGGAGCTGTTTTTT.

This clonotype was recorded many times. This CDR3 is CASSRDRGLYEQYF. CDR3 DNA: TGTGCCAGCAGCCGGGACAGGGGCCTGTACGAGCAGTACTTC. The chain recombines TRBV28 with TRBJ2-7; 10 positions match TRBD1. The CDR3 extends over 14 amino acids. CDR1 MDHEN and CDR2 SYDVKM come from the germline V gene. The V segment lost 6 bases and the J segment 4 bases; nucleotides outside the gene matches: 6.

This clonotype has a handful of counts. The chain carries TRBV15 and TRBJ2-7, with 15 bases that match TRBD2. CDR3 size: 16 residues. Germline lookup yields CDR1 LNHNV and CDR2 YYDKDF (reference sequence). V trimming: 5 bases; J trimming: 5 bases; junction bases outside the gene matches: 7. CDR3 amino acids: CATSVGTSGRLDEQYF. CDR3 DNA sequence: TGTGCCACCAGCGTAGGGACTAGCGGGAGGCTGGACGAGCAGTACTTC.

This clonotype was observed a handful of times. V gene TRBV28 combines with J gene TRBJ2-3, with 7 nucleotides matching TRBD2. Per germline, CDR1 MDHEN and CDR2 SYDVKM. The CDR3 spans 15 residues. After removal of 3 bases from V and 6 bases from J, the junction contained 9 bases not matched to a gene. The CDR3, as DNA: TGTGCCAGCAGTTTGGCGGGGGTTAATGGGGATACGCAGTATTTT. This gives the protein CASSLAGVNGDTQYF. The full variable domain, rest sourced from reference TRBV28 and TRBJ2-3, is DVKVTQSSRYLVKRTGEKVFLECVQDMDHENMFWYRQDPGLGLRLIYFSYDVKMKEKGDIPEGYSVSREKKERFSLILESASTNQTSMYLCASSLAGVNGDTQYFGPGTRLTVL.

The J gene is TRBJ1-1, the V gene TRBV9; TRBD1 matches 9 bases. The CDR3 loop spans 17 amino acids. After removal of 4 bases from V and 6 bases from J, the junction contained 16 bases not matched to a gene. Germline V CDR1 and CDR2: SGDLS, YYNGEE. CDR3 nucleotides: TGTGCCAGCAGCCCCGGGGACAGGGTAATTGTCGGGCCTGAAGCTTTCTTT. It is translated as CASSPGDRVIVGPEAFF.

This clonotype was seen only a few times. The chain joins TRBV7-8 to TRBJ2-2; D possibly corresponds to TRBD1 (7 bases). The CDR3 runs to 17 residues. V was pared by 1 base and J by 0 bases, with 12 bases between. Per the germline V gene, CDR1 is SGHVS and CDR2 is FQNEAQ. Here the CDR3 reads CASSLEGGTANTGELFF. In DNA form, the CDR3 reads TGTGCCAGCAGCTTAGAAGGCGGGACAGCGAACACCGGGGAGCTGTTTTTT.

This chain connects TRBV6-5 to TRBJ2-7; 12 nucleotides align to TRBD2. Germline CDR1 reads MNHEY; CDR2 reads SVGAGI. The length of the CDR3 is 17 residues. With V trimmed by 0 bases and J by 1 base, 4 bases remained unmatched. The CDR3 spells CASSYSLAGGESYEQYF. In nucleotides, the CDR3 is TGTGCCAGCAGTTACTCTCTAGCGGGAGGGGAATCCTACGAGCAGTACTTC.

The chain is built from TRBV20-1 and TRBJ2-3; no reliable D call. The ends were cut back, 3 bases at V and 0 bases at J, with 13 bases in the middle. CDR3 length equals 15 residues. Germline CDR1 DFQATT, CDR2 SNEGSKA (reference sequence). The CDR3 loop reads CSARGSSRSTDTQYF. DNA of the CDR3: TGCAGTGCTAGGGGCTCAAGTCGGAGCACAGATACGCAGTATTTT.

This clonotype was counted a few times. The rearrangement links TRBV4-1 to TRBJ2-1, with D hard to call. This CDR3 region has 14 residues. Trimming stripped 0 bases from V and 7 bases from J, with 10 bases between. Looked up from germline, CDR1 is MGHRA and CDR2 is YSYEKL. Here the CDR3 reads CASSQDRSRNEQFF. As DNA, the CDR3 is TGCGCCAGCAGCCAAGATAGGTCGCGGAATGAGCAGTTCTTC.

This clonotype was found a few times. The chain has TRBV10-3 and TRBJ2-3; 10 bases line up with TRBD2. The V gene end was trimmed by 7 bases and the J gene end by 6 bases; junction bases not matched to a gene: 10. CDR1 ENHRY and CDR2 SYGVKD come from the germline V gene. The CDR3 contains 15 residues. CDR3 in amino acids: CAITDPSGGADTQYF. The CDR3 nucleotides read TGTGCCATCACCGACCCGAGCGGGGGGGCGGATACGCAGTATTTT.

The chain couples TRBV12-3 or TRBV12-4 to TRBJ2-7; the D gene could be TRBD1 or TRBD2 (5 bases each). V shed 6 bases and J shed 6 bases, with 12 bases lying between them. The CDR3 is made up of 12 amino acids. The CDR3 coding sequence is TGTGCCAGCAGGTACCGGGGCCTCGAGCAGTACTTC. This encodes CASRYRGLEQYF.